Listed below are T cell receptor beta chains from one sample, sequenced in a study of cytomegalovirus exposure and HLA in healthy donors. The protocol was immunoSEQ multiplex PCR, while the TCRdb copy is restricted to in-frame clones and leaves out a portion. The sample has about 160,000 clones; about 77% are singletons. Sequencing input: PBMCs. The receptors originated from a woman aged 45-65 years in good health and CMV-seronegative. CDR3s include the opening cysteine and the closing phenylalanine or tryptophan. D genes are given only for firm matches. Some rows mark clone size as missing; the rest say once, few, many or name a class of expanded clone.

TRBJ1-5	-	TRBV19	-	CASTTTLRQADVNQPQHF	TGTGCCAGTACCACGACCCTTAGGCAGGCAGACGTCAATCAGCCCCAGCATTTT
TRBJ2-1	-	TRBV7-3	-	CASSPLAAGGSGEQFF	TGTGCCAGCAGCCCCTTAGCGGCAGGGGGAAGCGGTGAGCAGTTCTTC
TRBJ2-7	-	TRBV6-1	TRBD1	CASSEKGQGTEQYF	TGTGCCAGCAGTGAAAAGGGACAGGGGACCGAGCAGTACTTC
TRBJ1-2	-	TRBV7-2	-	CASSPGQQYGYTF	TGTGCCAGCAGCCCCGGACAGCAGTATGGCTACACCTTC
TRBJ2-3	-	TRBV4-3	TRBD2	CASSQGTSGFTDTQYF	TGCGCCAGCAGCCAAGGGACTAGCGGATTCACAGATACGCAGTATTTT
TRBJ2-2	-	TRBV7-7	TRBD1	CASRPDRGSAGELFF	TGTGCCAGCAGACCCGACAGGGGATCTGCCGGGGAGCTGTTTTTT
TRBJ2-2	-	TRBV19	TRBD2	CASSLTSALGDTGELFF	TGTGCCAGTAGTCTCACTAGCGCTCTGGGGGACACCGGGGAGCTGTTTTTT
TRBJ1-2	once	TRBV16	TRBD1	CASSQTGADGYTF	TGTGCCAGCAGCCAGACAGGGGCGGACGGCTACACCTTC
TRBJ2-6	-	TRBV29-1	-	CSVQSAGANVLTF	TGCAGCGTTCAAAGCGCTGGGGCCAACGTCCTGACTTTC
TRBJ2-7	-	TRBV28	TRBD2	CASRSTSGGFYEQYF	TGTGCCAGCAGATCAACTAGCGGGGGGTTCTACGAGCAGTACTTC
TRBJ2-1	-	TRBV29-1	TRBD2	CSFSGGTSRYSEQFF	TGCAGCTTCTCCGGGGGGACTAGCCGATACTCAGAGCAGTTCTTC
TRBJ1-1	-	TRBV9	-	CASSVVGGSMEAFF	TGTGCCAGCAGCGTAGTGGGGGGGAGCATGGAAGCTTTCTTT
TRBJ2-7	-	TRBV5-6	TRBD1	CASSPPLPGTGSYEQYF	TGTGCCAGCAGCCCGCCTCTGCCGGGGACAGGGAGTTACGAGCAGTACTTC
TRBJ1-5	-	TRBV6-5	-	CASRPDRDQPQHF	TGTGCCAGCCGACCGGACAGAGATCAGCCCCAGCATTTT
TRBJ2-1	few	TRBV27	-	CASSLSVAPYNEQFF	TGTGCCAGCAGTTTGTCGGTAGCCCCCTACAATGAGCAGTTCTTC
TRBJ2-5	-	TRBV27	-	CASSLRFQETQYF	TGTGCCAGCAGTCTACGGTTTCAAGAGACCCAGTACTTC
TRBJ1-2	once	TRBV7-2	-	CASSLAVGTGYTF	TGTGCCAGCAGCCTCGCGGTAGGAACTGGCTACACCTTC
TRBJ2-3	-	TRBV19	-	CASSIIFGSAPTDTQYF	TGTGCCAGTAGTATTATCTTCGGGAGCGCTCCAACAGATACGCAGTATTTT
TRBJ1-1	-	TRBV28	-	CASSSYTEAFF	TGTGCCAGCAGTTCCTACACTGAAGCTTTCTTT
TRBJ1-5	once	TRBV15	-	CATSRGGRDYSNQPQHF	TGTGCCACCAGCAGAGGGGGGAGGGACTATAGCAATCAGCCCCAGCATTTT
TRBJ2-3	-	TRBV7-2	TRBD1	CASSSGTGANTDTQYF	TGTGCCAGCAGCTCAGGGACAGGGGCCAACACAGATACGCAGTATTTT
TRBJ1-3	-	TRBV21-1	-	CASRGIKTVYSGNTIYF	TGTGCCAGCAGGGGTATTAAGACTGTTTACTCTGGAAACACCATATATTTT
TRBJ1-1	-	TRBV9	-	CASSVVPQNTEAFF	TGTGCCAGCAGCGTAGTCCCCCAGAACACTGAAGCTTTCTTT
TRBJ1-1	-	TRBV13	-	CASSSEQNLNTEAFF	TGTGCCAGCAGCTCCGAACAGAATCTGAACACTGAAGCTTTCTTT
TRBJ2-2	-	TRBV5-1	TRBD2	CASSFWRERTGELFF	TGCGCCAGCAGCTTTTGGCGGGAGAGGACCGGGGAGCTGTTTTTT
TRBJ2-1	-	TRBV6-5	TRBD2	CASSYGLAGEHEQFF	TGTGCCAGCAGTTACGGATTAGCGGGAGAACATGAGCAGTTCTTC
TRBJ2-1	-	TRBV5-4	TRBD2	CASSSRGLAGGEQFF	TGTGCCAGCAGCTCCCGGGGACTAGCGGGAGGGGAGCAGTTCTTC
TRBJ2-7	-	TRBV28	TRBD2	CASSSPPGSGSLEQYF	TGTGCCAGCAGTTCCCCGCCGGGGAGCGGGAGCCTCGAGCAGTACTTC
TRBJ2-5	-	TRBV9	TRBD1	CASSVAGTGGETQYF	TGTGCCAGCAGCGTAGCGGGGACAGGGGGGGAGACCCAGTACTTC
TRBJ1-6	-	TRBV7-9	-	CASSLGLRSETNSPLHF	TGTGCCAGCAGCTTAGGCCTCCGTTCGGAGACGAATTCACCCCTCCACTTT
TRBJ2-2	-	TRBV11-2	-	CASSLEWGGTLVGELFF	TGTGCCAGCAGCTTAGAATGGGGGGGCACTCTGGTCGGGGAGCTGTTTTTT
TRBJ1-4	-	TRBV11-2	-	CASSLGDPGQLPLFF	TGTGCCAGCAGCTTAGGAGACCCCGGACAGTTACCACTGTTTTTT
TRBJ2-7	few	TRBV19	-	CASSTPQGLDLGEQYF	TGTGCCAGTAGTACCCCTCAAGGACTGGATCTCGGCGAGCAGTACTTC
TRBJ2-7	once	TRBV2	TRBD1	CASRKTGTGDYEQYF	TGTGCCAGCAGGAAAACCGGGACAGGGGACTACGAGCAGTACTTC
TRBJ1-2	-	TRBV7-2	-	CASSFSGDYGYTF	TGTGCCAGCAGCTTTTCAGGGGACTATGGCTACACCTTC
TRBJ1-5	few	TRBV28	-	CASSFRGYSNQPQHF	TGTGCCAGCAGTTTTAGGGGATATAGCAATCAGCCCCAGCATTTT
TRBJ1-1	once	TRBV28	-	CATHRRRRESTEAFF	TGTGCCACCCATAGAAGAAGACGGGAGAGCACTGAAGCTTTCTTT
TRBJ2-7	-	TRBV27	TRBD2	CASRPGLESEQYF	TGTGCCAGCAGACCGGGACTAGAGAGCGAGCAGTACTTC
TRBJ2-5	-	TRBV7-8	TRBD2	CASTFRPAGGPKETQYF	TGTGCCAGCACGTTCAGACCAGCGGGGGGGCCGAAGGAGACCCAGTACTTC
TRBJ2-7	-	TRBV6-5	-	CASSYGAYFYEQYF	TGTGCCAGCAGTTACGGAGCCTACTTCTACGAGCAGTACTTC
TRBJ1-1	-	TRBV9	-	CASSASGLLNTEAFF	TGTGCCAGCAGCGCGTCGGGACTCCTGAACACTGAAGCTTTCTTT
TRBJ2-7	-	TRBV28	-	CASSFSRDSPSYEQYF	TGTGCCAGCAGTTTCTCCCGGGACTCCCCCTCCTACGAGCAGTACTTC
TRBJ1-1	-	TRBV5-3	TRBD1	CARSFTGTGGPMNTEAFF	TGTGCCAGAAGCTTCACCGGGACAGGGGGACCGATGAACACTGAAGCTTTCTTT
TRBJ1-4	-	TRBV18	-	CASSRDMSEKLFF	TGTGCCAGCTCACGAGACATGAGTGAAAAACTGTTTTTT
TRBJ1-5	-	TRBV5-6	-	CASSLGGSGNQPQHF	TGTGCCAGCAGCTTGGGCGGATCGGGCAATCAGCCCCAGCATTTT
TRBJ2-1	-	TRBV6-6	TRBD1	CASKSGTGLYNEQFF	TGTGCCAGCAAGAGTGGGACAGGGCTGTACAATGAGCAGTTCTTC